One sample yielded the 20 T cell receptor beta chains listed below, sequenced in a study of shared clonotypes between healthy human individuals. The method was immunoSEQ multiplex PCR; TCRdb's version includes in-frame clones alone and lacks a portion of them. The repertoire includes 550,000 to 850,000 clones, about 74% of them detected once, and approximately 1.7% sits in the top ten. Sample: memory CD4+ T cells sorted from blood. Described subset: CD45RA-negative fraction. The receptors stem from a woman in her thirties in good health.

The CDR3 is CASRLPYRLGNEQFF. Written as DNA, the CDR3 is TGTGCCAGCAGGCTGCCGTACCGGCTGGGCAATGAGCAGTTCTTC. This chain connects TRBV7-9 to TRBJ2-1, with D unclear. The V and J ends lost 6 bases and 6 bases respectively, with 18 bases between them. This CDR3 has 15 residues. Per the germline V gene, CDR1 is SEHNR and CDR2 is FQNEAQ (reference sequence).

This clone was seen a few times. V usage is TRBV6-1 and J usage is TRBJ2-2; 7 positions match TRBD2. The CDR3 is made up of 16 amino acids. Germline V gives CDR1 MNHNS, CDR2 SASEGT. The ends lost 2 bases at V and 6 bases at J; junction bases unmatched: 9. The CDR3, as DNA: TGTGCCAGCAGTGAAATGGCGGGAGCCCTCCCCGGGGAGCTGTTTTTT. As protein: CASSEMAGALPGELFF.

A few counts support this clone. V gene TRBV6-5 combines with J gene TRBJ2-1; D is possibly TRBD2 (5 bases). V was trimmed by 6 bases and J by 6 bases, leaving 15 bases between them. Looked up from germline, CDR1 is MNHEY and CDR2 is SVGAGI. This CDR3 is 14 amino acids long. The CDR3 DNA reads as TGTGCCAGCAGAAAGCTGGGTAGCGCCAATGAGCAGTTCTTC. This encodes CASRKLGSANEQFF.

This clone has a single count. V and J are TRBV2 and TRBJ1-5; D may be TRBD1 (5 bases). The CDR3 consists of 13 residues. V lost 7 bases and J lost 4, with 11 bases in between. CDR1 is SNHLY, CDR2 FYNNEI, per germline. CDR3 in amino acids: CASNGEGNQPQHF. CDR3 coding DNA: TGTGCCAGCAATGGGGAGGGGAATCAGCCCCAGCATTTT.

V is TRBV6-5 and J is TRBJ2-2; 7 bases fit TRBD1. The length of the CDR3 is 14 residues. Germline V gives CDR1 MNHEY, CDR2 SVGAGI. Unmatched junction bases numbered 8, after V lost 6 bases and J lost 7 bases. DNA of the CDR3: TGTGCCAGCAGGCGCACAGGGGACGGCGGGGAGCTGTTTTTT. This sequence encodes CASRRTGDGGELFF.

This clone was found a few times. The same CDR3 also results from other DNA sequences found in this sample. The chain links TRBV5-4 to TRBJ2-5; 9 bases match TRBD2. Germline values: CDR1 SGHNT, CDR2 YYREEE (reference sequence). The CDR3 loop spans 14 amino acids. The trim removed 2 bases at V and 2 bases at J, leaving 1 base unmatched. CDR3 sequence: CASSFSGSQETQYF. CDR3 coding DNA: TGTGCCAGCAGCTTTAGCGGGAGTCAAGAGACCCAGTACTTC.

About this clone: Other DNA sequences of this sample code for an identical CDR3. The rearrangement links TRBV18 to TRBJ1-1; 7 bases fit TRBD1. Unmatched junction bases numbered 3, after V lost 3 bases and J lost 2 bases. The CDR3 runs 14 residues. Looked up from germline, CDR1 is KGHSH and CDR2 is LQKENI. The CDR3 bases are TGTGCCAGCTCACCGACAGGGACCAACACTGAAGCTTTCTTT. Translation: CASSPTGTNTEAFF.

The V and J genes are TRBV19 and TRBJ2-2; 8 positions agree with TRBD2. This CDR3 has 14 amino acids. V trimming: 6 bases; J trimming: 6 bases; junction bases outside the gene matches: 6. Per the germline V gene, CDR1 is LNHDA and CDR2 is SQIVND (reference sequence). CDR3 bases: TGTGCCAGTAGCGGGCTAGCGGGTGCCGGGGAGCTGTTTTTT. The encoded protein is CASSGLAGAGELFF.

This chain uses TRBV7-9 with TRBJ2-5, with TRBD2 identical over 13 bases. The CDR3 runs 17 residues. Germline CDR1 and CDR2: SEHNR and FQNEAQ (reference sequence). V gave up 5 bases and J gave up 6 bases; unmatched junction bases: 12. The CDR3 loop reads CASSPTRTSGSLQTQYF. The CDR3, as DNA: TGTGCCAGCAGCCCCACCAGGACTAGCGGGAGTTTGCAGACCCAGTACTTC.

The chain uses TRBV5-5 and TRBJ2-1, with 7 bases that match TRBD2. Per the germline V gene, CDR1 is SGHKS and CDR2 is YYEKEE (reference sequence). There are 17 residues in the CDR3. Trimming removed 0 bases from V and 9 bases from J; junction bases left unmatched: 15. The CDR3 loop is CASSLDIPSGPKGEQFF. In DNA form, the CDR3 reads TGTGCCAGCAGCTTGGACATCCCTAGCGGTCCTAAGGGTGAGCAGTTCTTC.

As concerns this clone: Other DNA sequences in the sample encode the same CDR3. The chain carries TRBV18 and TRBJ2-3; D possibly corresponds to TRBD2 (5 bases). V dropped 3 bases and J dropped 0 bases, with 10 bases sitting between them. This CDR3 region has 15 residues. Looked up from germline, CDR1 is KGHSH and CDR2 is LQKENI. CDR3 coding DNA: TGTGCCAGCTCACCCGACTACCTGAGCACAGATACGCAGTATTTT. Residues: CASSPDYLSTDTQYF.

Only a few counts were recorded for this clone. J is TRBJ2-2 and V is TRBV6-1; no firm D call. CDR1 MNHNS and CDR2 SASEGT come from the germline V gene. V lost 7 bases and J 3 bases, leaving 15 bases between the germline ends. The CDR3 runs 15 residues. CDR3 nucleotides: TGTGCCAGCAAAATAGCCCGTGGGGACACCGGGGAGCTGTTTTTT. Protein sequence: CASKIARGDTGELFF.

The chain couples TRBV20-1 to TRBJ2-7; maybe TRBD1 (5 bases). The CDR3 length is 11 residues. Germline V CDR1 and CDR2: DFQATT, SNEGSKA (reference sequence). Trimming cost V 6 bases and J 6 bases, with 12 bases left between them. The CDR3 reads CSAKGFPEQYF. The CDR3 coding sequence is TGCAGTGCAAAGGGGTTTCCCGAGCAGTACTTC.

This rearrangement joins TRBV5-4 to TRBJ2-7; 8 nucleotides match TRBD2. This CDR3 is 16 amino acids long. Unmatched junction bases numbered 7, after V lost 0 bases and J lost 2 bases. Germline-derived CDR1 and CDR2 are SGHNT and YYREEE (reference sequence). In nucleotides, the CDR3 is TGTGCCAGCAGCTTGGGCCCCACTAGCGGAGCCTACGAGCAGTACTTC. It yields the protein CASSLGPTSGAYEQYF.

The J gene is TRBJ1-1, the V gene TRBV7-9; D is perhaps TRBD1 (5 bases). V was shortened by 1 base and J by 0 bases, with 9 bases between the two germline ends. CDR1 SEHNR and CDR2 FQNEAQ come from the germline V gene (reference sequence). The length of the CDR3 is 15 residues. CDR3 DNA: TGTGCCAGCAGCTTAGGGGGCGGACTGAACACTGAAGCTTTCTTT. Residues: CASSLGGGLNTEAFF.

V gene TRBV6-1 combines with J gene TRBJ2-3; the D gene could be TRBD1 or TRBD2 (5 bases each). Germline V lookup: CDR1 MNHNS, CDR2 SASEGT. Deletions cut 8 bases from V and 6 bases from J, with 21 bases between. This CDR3 is 15 amino acids long. The CDR3 here is CASRAWDAGVDTQYF. For the CDR3, the DNA is TGTGCCAGCCGGGCGTGGGACGCCGGGGTCGATACGCAGTATTTT.

The chain's CDR3 is CASSLGTGQGNEKLFF. The CDR3 DNA reads as TGCGCCAGCAGCTTGGGTACGGGACAGGGTAATGAAAAACTGTTTTTT. The genes are TRBV5-1 and TRBJ1-4; TRBD1 agrees at 9 bases. V lost 0 bases, J lost 4 bases, and 4 bases stayed unmatched. The CDR3 spans 16 residues. Germline V CDR1 and CDR2: SGHRS, YFSETQ.

This clone has only a few counts. This clone may be a read error of a much larger clone one base away. The sample contains more than one DNA sequence encoding this CDR3. The CDR3 coding sequence is TGTGCCAGCAGTGAACGACGTGAGACCCAGTACTTC. Encoded protein: CASSERRETQYF. V gene TRBV2 combines with J gene TRBJ2-5, with unresolved D. CDR1 SNHLY and CDR2 FYNNEI come from the germline V gene. The V gene lost 2 bases and the J gene lost 5 bases, with 6 bases spanning the gap. The CDR3 totals 12 residues.

Concerning this clone itself: The sample carries other DNA sequences with the same CDR3. The V gene is TRBV28, the J gene TRBJ2-7; D is undetermined. V dropped 2 bases and J dropped 7 bases, with 9 bases sitting between them. This CDR3 comprises 12 residues. CDR1 is MDHEN, CDR2 SYDVKM, per germline. The CDR3 is CASSLRVREQYF. Here the CDR3 DNA reads TGTGCCAGCAGTTTACGGGTCCGGGAGCAGTACTTC.

V usage is TRBV7-6 and J usage is TRBJ2-7; TRBD1 matches at 8 bases. Germline CDR1 SGHVS, CDR2 FNYEAQ. This CDR3 is 14 amino acids long. Trimming removed 5 bases from V and 5 bases from J; junction bases left unmatched: 8. DNA for the CDR3: TGTGCCAGCAGCCCGCAACAGGGGGAGAACGAGCAGTACTTC. It translates to CASSPQQGENEQYF.